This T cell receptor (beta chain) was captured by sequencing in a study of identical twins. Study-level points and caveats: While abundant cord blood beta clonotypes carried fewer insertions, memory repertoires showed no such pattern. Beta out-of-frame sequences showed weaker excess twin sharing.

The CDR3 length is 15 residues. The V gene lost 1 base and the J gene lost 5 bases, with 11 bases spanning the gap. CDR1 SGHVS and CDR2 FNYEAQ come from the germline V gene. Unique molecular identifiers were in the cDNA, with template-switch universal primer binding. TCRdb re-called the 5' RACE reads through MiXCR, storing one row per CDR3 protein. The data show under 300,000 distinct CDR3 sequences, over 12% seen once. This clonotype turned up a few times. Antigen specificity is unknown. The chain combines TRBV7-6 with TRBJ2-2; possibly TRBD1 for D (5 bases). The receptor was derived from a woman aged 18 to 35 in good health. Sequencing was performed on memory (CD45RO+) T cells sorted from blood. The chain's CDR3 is CASSLVTGSTGELFF. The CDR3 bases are TGTGCCAGCAGCTTAGTTACAGGAAGTACCGGGGAGCTGTTTTTT. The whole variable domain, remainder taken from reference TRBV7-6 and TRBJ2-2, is GAGVSQSPRYKVTKRGQDVALRCDPISGHVSLYWYRQALGQGPEFLTYFNYEAQQDKSGLPNDRFSAERPEGSISTLTIQRTEQRDSAMYRCASSLVTGSTGELFFGEGSRLTVL.